Listed here are 5 T cell receptor beta chains from one sample, sequenced in a study of circulating CD8 cells and anti-PD-1 response in melanoma. Sorting of live CD3+CD8+TCRalphabeta+ cells by PD-1 and/or TIGIT gave four subsets. TCR libraries were prepared from approximately 15 ng of total RNA with the QIAseq Immune Repertoire TCR panel. TCRdb itself ran the reads through MiXCR, one entry per CDR3 protein. Of about 580 distinct CDR3 sequences in the sample, approximately 10% were seen once. The sample here was CD8+ T cells from PBMCs, taken at baseline or after one month of anti-PD-1 therapy (not recorded which). The receptors originated from a human donor with melanoma.

This clonotype ranks as medium-sized. This chain connects TRBV15 to TRBJ2-7, with D perhaps being TRBD1 or TRBD2 (5 bases each). CDR1 and CDR2 (germline): LNHNV, YYDKDF (reference sequence). The ends were cut back, 0 bases at V and 2 bases at J, with 11 bases in the middle. The CDR3 covers 15 residues. CDR3 sequence reads: CATSRDWGRTYEQYF. Written as DNA, the CDR3 is TGTGCCACCAGCAGAGATTGGGGACGGACCTACGAGCAGTACTTC.

This clonotype is labeled medium-sized. The J gene is TRBJ1-5, the V gene TRBV7-2; the match to TRBD1 covers 7 bases. This CDR3 is built from 17 residues. V shed 1 base, J shed 4 bases, and the junction held 10 bases outside the gene matches. CDR1 is SGHTA, CDR2 FQGNSA, per germline. The CDR3 sequence: CASSLEGAGGSNQPQHF. CDR3 bases: TGTGCCAGCAGCTTAGAGGGGGCCGGAGGTTCTAATCAGCCCCAGCATTTT. Filled out from reference TRBV7-2 and TRBJ1-5, the complete variable domain reads GAGVSQSPSNKVTEKGKDVELRCDPISGHTALYWYRQSLGQGLEFLIYFQGNSAPDKSGLPSDRFSAERTGGSVSTLTIQRTQQEDSAVYLCASSLEGAGGSNQPQHFGDGTRLSIL.

This clonotype qualifies as large. The rearrangement links TRBV7-3 to TRBJ2-6; D gene unclear. This CDR3 is 15 amino acids long. The V gene lost 0 bases and the J gene lost 4 bases, with 7 bases spanning the gap. The germline CDR1 and CDR2 sequences are SGHTA and FQGTGA. The CDR3, as DNA: TGTGCCAGCAGCTTAACTGGCCTGGGGGCCAACGTCCTGACTTTC. Its protein product is CASSLTGLGANVLTF.

Sample share makes this clonotype medium-sized (0.01 to 0.1%). This chain links TRBV4-1 with TRBJ2-3; 11 bases are a match to TRBD2. In germline, CDR1 is MGHRA, CDR2 YSYEKL. This CDR3 has 18 amino acids. V lost 0 bases and J lost 5; bases outside the gene matches: 10. CDR3 sequence (DNA): TGCGCCAGCAGCCAAGAGCTTTGGCTAGCGGGGGGCAGAGATACGCAGTATTTT. It yields the protein CASSQELWLAGGRDTQYF.

By proportion, this clonotype is medium-sized. This chain uses TRBV7-3 with TRBJ2-1, with 8 nucleotides matching TRBD1. CDR3 size: 15 residues. The V and J ends lost 3 bases and 6 bases, in that order; junction bases with no gene match: 7. The germline gives CDR1 SGHTA, CDR2 FQGTGA. The CDR3 DNA is TGTGCCAGCAGCTTCGGGACAGGCCTTTCCAATGAGCAGTTCTTC. Amino acid sequence: CASSFGTGLSNEQFF.